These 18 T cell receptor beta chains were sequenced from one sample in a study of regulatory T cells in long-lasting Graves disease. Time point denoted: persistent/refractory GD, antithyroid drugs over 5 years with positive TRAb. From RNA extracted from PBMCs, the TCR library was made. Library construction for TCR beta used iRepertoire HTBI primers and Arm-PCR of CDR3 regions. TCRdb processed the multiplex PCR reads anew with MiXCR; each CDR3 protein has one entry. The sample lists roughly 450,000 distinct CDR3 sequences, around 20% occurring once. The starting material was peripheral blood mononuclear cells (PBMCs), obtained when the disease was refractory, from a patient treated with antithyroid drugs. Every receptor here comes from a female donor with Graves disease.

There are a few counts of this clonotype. The chain's CDR3 is CASSLVSGFNEKLFF. CDR3 sequence (DNA): TGTGCCAGCAGCTTAGTATCCGGGTTTAATGAAAAACTGTTTTTT. V usage is TRBV7-2 and J usage is TRBJ1-4; D remains unclear. This CDR3 is 15 amino acids long. Germline V gene data show CDR1 as SGHTA and CDR2 as FQGNSA. With 1 base removed from V and 4 bases from J, the gap between germline ends came to 10 bases.

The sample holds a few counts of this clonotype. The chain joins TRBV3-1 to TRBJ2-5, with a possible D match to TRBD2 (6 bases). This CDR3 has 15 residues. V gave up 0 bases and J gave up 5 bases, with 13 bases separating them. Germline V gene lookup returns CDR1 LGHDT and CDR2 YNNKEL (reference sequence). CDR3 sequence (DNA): TGTGCCAGCAGCCAAGACCCCCGGGGGTTGGAGACCCAGTACTTC. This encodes CASSQDPRGLETQYF.

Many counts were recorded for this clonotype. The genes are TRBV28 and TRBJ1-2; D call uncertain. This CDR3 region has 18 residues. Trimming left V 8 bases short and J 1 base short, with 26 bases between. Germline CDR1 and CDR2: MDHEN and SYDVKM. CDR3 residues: CASFPSPGRFKGNYGYTF. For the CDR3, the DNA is TGTGCCAGCTTTCCTTCGCCCGGACGCTTCAAGGGTAACTATGGCTACACCTTC.

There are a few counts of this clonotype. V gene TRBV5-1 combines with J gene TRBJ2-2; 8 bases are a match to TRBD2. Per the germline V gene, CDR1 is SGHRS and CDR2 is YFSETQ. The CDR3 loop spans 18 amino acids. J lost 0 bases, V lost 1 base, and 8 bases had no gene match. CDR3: CASSLRFRLAPNTGELFF. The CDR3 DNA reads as TGCGCCAGCAGCTTGCGCTTCCGACTAGCGCCGAACACCGGGGAGCTGTTTTTT.

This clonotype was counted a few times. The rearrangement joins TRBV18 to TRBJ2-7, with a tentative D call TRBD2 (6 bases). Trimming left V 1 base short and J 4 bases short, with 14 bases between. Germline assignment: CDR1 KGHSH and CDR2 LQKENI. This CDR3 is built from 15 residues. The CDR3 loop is CASSPQGGGSYEQYF. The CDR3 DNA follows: TGTGCCAGCTCACCACAGGGTGGAGGGTCGTACGAGCAGTACTTC.

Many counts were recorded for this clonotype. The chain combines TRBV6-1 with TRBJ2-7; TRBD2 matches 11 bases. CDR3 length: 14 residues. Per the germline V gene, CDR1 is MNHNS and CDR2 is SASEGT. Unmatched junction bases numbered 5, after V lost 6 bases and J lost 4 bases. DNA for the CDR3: TGTGCCAGCAGCCCCGGGACTAGCGGATACGAGCAGTACTTC. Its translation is CASSPGTSGYEQYF.

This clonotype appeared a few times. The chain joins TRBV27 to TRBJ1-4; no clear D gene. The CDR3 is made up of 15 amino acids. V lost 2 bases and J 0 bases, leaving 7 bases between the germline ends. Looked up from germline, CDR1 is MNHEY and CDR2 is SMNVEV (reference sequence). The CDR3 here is CASSLAPATNEKLFF. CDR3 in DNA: TGTGCCAGCAGTTTAGCCCCTGCAACTAATGAAAAACTGTTTTTT.

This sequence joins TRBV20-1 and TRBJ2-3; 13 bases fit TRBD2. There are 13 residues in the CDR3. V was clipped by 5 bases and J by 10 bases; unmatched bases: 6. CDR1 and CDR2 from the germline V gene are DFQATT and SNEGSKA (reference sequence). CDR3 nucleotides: TGCAGTGCTCCTAGACTAGCGGGAGGACCGCAGTATTTT. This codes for CSAPRLAGGPQYF.

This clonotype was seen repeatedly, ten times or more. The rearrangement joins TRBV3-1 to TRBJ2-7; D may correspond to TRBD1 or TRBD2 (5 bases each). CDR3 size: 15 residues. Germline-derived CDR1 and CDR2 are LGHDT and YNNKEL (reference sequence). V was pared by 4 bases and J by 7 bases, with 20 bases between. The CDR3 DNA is TGTGCCAGCAGCCCCGGTCCAGGGAGACTGGAGGAGCAGTACTTC. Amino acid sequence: CASSPGPGRLEEQYF.

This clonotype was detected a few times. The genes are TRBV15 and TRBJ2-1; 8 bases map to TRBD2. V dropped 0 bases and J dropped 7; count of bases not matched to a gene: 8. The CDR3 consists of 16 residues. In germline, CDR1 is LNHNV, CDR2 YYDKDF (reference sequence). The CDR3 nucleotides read TGTGCCACCAGCAGAGATCGGACGGGGGGGGGTAATGAGCAGTTCTTC. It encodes CATSRDRTGGGNEQFF.

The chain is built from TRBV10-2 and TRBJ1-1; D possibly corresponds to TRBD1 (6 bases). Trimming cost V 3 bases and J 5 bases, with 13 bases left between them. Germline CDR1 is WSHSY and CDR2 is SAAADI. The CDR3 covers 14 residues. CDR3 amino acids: CASSDRGPRTEAFF. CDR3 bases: TGCGCCAGCAGTGATCGGGGGCCGAGGACTGAAGCTTTCTTT.

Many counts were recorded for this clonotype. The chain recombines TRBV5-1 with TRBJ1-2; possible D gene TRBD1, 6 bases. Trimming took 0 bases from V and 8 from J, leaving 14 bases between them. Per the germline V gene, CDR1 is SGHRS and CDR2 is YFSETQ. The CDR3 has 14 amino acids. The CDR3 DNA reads TGCGCCAGCAGCTTGGAACAGGGTGGACGCGGCTACACCTTC. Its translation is CASSLEQGGRGYTF.

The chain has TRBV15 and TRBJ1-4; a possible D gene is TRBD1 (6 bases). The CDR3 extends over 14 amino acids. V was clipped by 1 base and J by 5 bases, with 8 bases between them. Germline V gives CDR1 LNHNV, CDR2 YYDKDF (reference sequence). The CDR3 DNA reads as TGTGCCACCAGCAGAGTTGGACAGAATGAAAAACTGTTTTTT. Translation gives CATSRVGQNEKLFF.

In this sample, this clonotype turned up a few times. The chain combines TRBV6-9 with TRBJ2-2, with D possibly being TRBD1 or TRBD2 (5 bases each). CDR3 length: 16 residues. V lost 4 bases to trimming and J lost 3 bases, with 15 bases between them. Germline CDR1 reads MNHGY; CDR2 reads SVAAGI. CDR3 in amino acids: CASSSIGAGHTGELFF. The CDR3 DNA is TGTGCCAGCAGTTCCATCGGGGCAGGGCACACCGGGGAGCTGTTTTTT.

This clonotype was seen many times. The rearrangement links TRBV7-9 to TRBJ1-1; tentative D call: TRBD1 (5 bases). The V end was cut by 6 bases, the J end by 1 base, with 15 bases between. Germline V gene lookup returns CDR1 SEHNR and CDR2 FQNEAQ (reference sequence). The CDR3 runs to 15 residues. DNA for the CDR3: TGTGCCAGCAGTCCAGGGAGCGACGGGAACACTGAAGCTTTCTTT. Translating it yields CASSPGSDGNTEAFF. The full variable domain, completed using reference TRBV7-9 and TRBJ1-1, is DTGVSQNPRHKITKRGQNVTFRCDPISEHNRLYWYRQTLGQGPEFLTYFQNEAQLEKSRLLSDRFSAERPKGSFSTLEIQRTEQGDSAMYLCASSPGSDGNTEAFFGQGTRLTVV.

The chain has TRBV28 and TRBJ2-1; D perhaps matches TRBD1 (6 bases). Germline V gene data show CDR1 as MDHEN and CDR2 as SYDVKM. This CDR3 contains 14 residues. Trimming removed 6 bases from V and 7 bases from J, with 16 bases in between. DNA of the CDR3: TGTGCCAGCAGAAAACAGGGTTCGGGAAATGAGCAGTTCTTC. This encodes CASRKQGSGNEQFF.

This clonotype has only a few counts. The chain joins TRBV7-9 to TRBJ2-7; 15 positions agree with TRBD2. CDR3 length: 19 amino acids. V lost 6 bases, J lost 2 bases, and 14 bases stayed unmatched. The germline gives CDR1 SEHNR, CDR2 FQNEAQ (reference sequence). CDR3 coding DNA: TGTGCCAGCAGTCGTAAACCGGGACTAGCGGGAGGAGAAACCTACGAGCAGTACTTC. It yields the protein CASSRKPGLAGGETYEQYF.

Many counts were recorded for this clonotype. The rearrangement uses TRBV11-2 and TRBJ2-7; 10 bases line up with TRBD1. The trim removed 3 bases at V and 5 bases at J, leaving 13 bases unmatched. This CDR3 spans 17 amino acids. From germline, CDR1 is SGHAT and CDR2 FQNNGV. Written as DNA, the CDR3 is TGTGCCAGCAGCTTTAGACTAATGGGACAGGGGAACCACGAGCAGTACTTC. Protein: CASSFRLMGQGNHEQYF. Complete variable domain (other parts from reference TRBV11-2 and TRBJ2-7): EAGVAQSPRYKIIEKRQSVAFWCNPISGHATLYWYQQILGQGPKLLIQFQNNGVVDDSQLPKDRFSAERLKGVDSTLKIQPAKLEDSAVYLCASSFRLMGQGNHEQYFGPGTRLTVT.